This is a list of T cell receptor beta chains from one sample in a study of shared clonotypes between healthy human individuals. Generated by immunoSEQ multiplex PCR, the TCRdb table keeps only in-frame clones and is missing some. Among approximately 720,000 clones, about three quarters were seen once, and the ten largest hold less than 2%. Sequencing used memory CD4+ T cells sorted from blood. The receptors shown here come from a woman aged 30 to 39 in good health. CDR3s include the opening cysteine and the closing phenylalanine or tryptophan. A D gene is named only where the DNA matches it firmly. Expanded clones get a size class; other rows say once, few or many, or leave the size out.

CDR3 DNA: TGTGCCAGCTCACCATCGTATTGGGTCCACGAGCAGTACTTC; CDR3 protein: CASSPSYWVHEQYF; D gene: .; clone size: .; J gene: TRBJ2-7; V gene: TRBV18
CDR3 DNA: TGCGCCAGCAGCTTATATGGGACAGGAGACATGAACACTGAAGCTTTCTTT; CDR3 protein: CASSLYGTGDMNTEAFF; D gene: TRBD1; clone size: many; J gene: TRBJ1-1; V gene: TRBV5-1
CDR3 DNA: TGTGCCAGCAGTTTATACCGGGGGCAAGCCCTTACAGATACGCAGTATTTT; CDR3 protein: CASSLYRGQALTDTQYF; D gene: .; clone size: .; J gene: TRBJ2-3; V gene: TRBV27
CDR3 DNA: TGTGCCAGCAGTTACGGACGTAAAGGATCACACTACGAGCAGTACTTC; CDR3 protein: CASSYGRKGSHYEQYF; D gene: .; clone size: .; J gene: TRBJ2-7; V gene: TRBV6-6
CDR3 DNA: TGTGCCAGTAGTATCGAGGGCGGCACTGAAGCTTTCTTT; CDR3 protein: CASSIEGGTEAFF; D gene: .; clone size: once; J gene: TRBJ1-1; V gene: TRBV19
CDR3 DNA: TGCGCCAGCAGCTCTGGAACCTTGGGGGGCACAGATACGCAGTATTTT; CDR3 protein: CASSSGTLGGTDTQYF; D gene: .; clone size: .; J gene: TRBJ2-3; V gene: TRBV5-1
CDR3 DNA: TGTGCCAGCAGTGAAAATGCCCACGGCGGTCAGCCCCAGCATTTT; CDR3 protein: CASSENAHGGQPQHF; D gene: .; clone size: .; J gene: TRBJ1-5; V gene: TRBV2
CDR3 DNA: TGTGCCAGCAGCCCAACGGGAGGGCGCCAAGAGACCCAGTACTTC; CDR3 protein: CASSPTGGRQETQYF; D gene: TRBD2; clone size: .; J gene: TRBJ2-5; V gene: TRBV11-2
CDR3 DNA: TGTGCCAGCAGCGTAGGGGTCGGGGAGCTGTTTTTT; CDR3 protein: CASSVGVGELFF; D gene: .; clone size: .; J gene: TRBJ2-2; V gene: TRBV7-8
CDR3 DNA: TGTGCCAGCAGTCCCCACCAGCTAGCGGGAGCCTACGAGCAGTACTTC; CDR3 protein: CASSPHQLAGAYEQYF; D gene: TRBD2; clone size: .; J gene: TRBJ2-7; V gene: TRBV2
CDR3 DNA: TGTGCCAGCAGTTACCGGGACCAGCCCCAGCATTTT; CDR3 protein: CASSYRDQPQHF; D gene: .; clone size: many; J gene: TRBJ1-5; V gene: TRBV6-6
CDR3 DNA: TGTGCCAGCAGCAGGGAGCACAATCAGCCCCAGCATTTT; CDR3 protein: CASSREHNQPQHF; D gene: .; clone size: .; J gene: TRBJ1-5; V gene: TRBV6-1
CDR3 DNA: TGTGCCAGCAGTTTTGGGCTAGCGGCACACAATGAGCAGTTCTTC; CDR3 protein: CASSFGLAAHNEQFF; D gene: TRBD2; clone size: few; J gene: TRBJ2-1; V gene: TRBV27
CDR3 DNA: TGTGCCAGCAGTTACTCGTTGACAGGGGGAGAGACCCAGTACTTC; CDR3 protein: CASSYSLTGGETQYF; D gene: TRBD1; clone size: .; J gene: TRBJ2-5; V gene: TRBV6-5
CDR3 DNA: TGCGCCAGCAGTGCGGCCCACCGTCAAGGTGGGGCCAACGTCCTGACTTTC; CDR3 protein: CASSAAHRQGGANVLTF; D gene: .; clone size: .; J gene: TRBJ2-6; V gene: TRBV10-1
CDR3 DNA: TGTGCCAGCAGGCAACAGGGGGCAGGGACTAATGAAAAACTGTTTTTT; CDR3 protein: CASRQQGAGTNEKLFF; D gene: TRBD1; clone size: few; J gene: TRBJ1-4; V gene: TRBV28
CDR3 DNA: TGTGCCAGCAGCGCACTACAGGACTCCTACGAGCAGTACTTC; CDR3 protein: CASSALQDSYEQYF; D gene: .; clone size: .; J gene: TRBJ2-7; V gene: TRBV7-8
CDR3 DNA: TGTGCCAGCAGGTGGGACAGGGACTCTGGGGCCAACGTCCTGACTTTC; CDR3 protein: CASRWDRDSGANVLTF; D gene: TRBD1; clone size: .; J gene: TRBJ2-6; V gene: TRBV11-2
CDR3 DNA: TGTGCCAGCTCACCTTGGGGTGGACAGCCCCAGCATTTT; CDR3 protein: CASSPWGGQPQHF; D gene: .; clone size: .; J gene: TRBJ1-5; V gene: TRBV18
CDR3 DNA: TGTGCCAGCACATACTCAGGGGGCCTTAACTATGGCTACACCTTC; CDR3 protein: CASTYSGGLNYGYTF; D gene: TRBD1; clone size: .; J gene: TRBJ1-2; V gene: TRBV28
CDR3 DNA: TGTGCCAGCAGTTTACGGGGGACAATTTACAATGAGCAGTTCTTC; CDR3 protein: CASSLRGTIYNEQFF; D gene: .; clone size: .; J gene: TRBJ2-1; V gene: TRBV27
CDR3 DNA: TGTGCCAGCAGCTTAGGATGGGGGGACAGCAATGAGCAGTTCTTC; CDR3 protein: CASSLGWGDSNEQFF; D gene: .; clone size: .; J gene: TRBJ2-1; V gene: TRBV7-9
CDR3 DNA: TGTGCCGCCAGAGTTAGCGGGAGTGGCCAGTCAGGGCAGTTCTTC; CDR3 protein: CAARVSGSGQSGQFF; D gene: TRBD2; clone size: .; J gene: TRBJ2-1; V gene: TRBV10-3
CDR3 DNA: TGCGCCAGCAGCCAGACCAGCGGGAGCTCCTACGAGCAGTACTTC; CDR3 protein: CASSQTSGSSYEQYF; D gene: TRBD2; clone size: .; J gene: TRBJ2-7; V gene: TRBV4-1
CDR3 DNA: TGTGCCTGGAGGGCGACAGGGGCGGGCACCGGGGAGCTGTTTTTT; CDR3 protein: CAWRATGAGTGELFF; D gene: TRBD1; clone size: .; J gene: TRBJ2-2; V gene: TRBV30
CDR3 DNA: TGTGCCAGCAGCTTGGTAGGGACAGCGGGGGACGGGGAGCTGTTTTTT; CDR3 protein: CASSLVGTAGDGELFF; D gene: .; clone size: .; J gene: TRBJ2-2; V gene: TRBV5-6
CDR3 DNA: TGTGCCAGCAGCGTTAGCGGCCTTCACGAAAACAATGAGCAGTTCTTC; CDR3 protein: CASSVSGLHENNEQFF; D gene: .; clone size: once; J gene: TRBJ2-1; V gene: TRBV9
CDR3 DNA: TGCGCCAGCAGTCCAACGGACAGGGGTCCTTCCTACAATGAGCAGTTCTTC; CDR3 protein: CASSPTDRGPSYNEQFF; D gene: TRBD1; clone size: once; J gene: TRBJ2-1; V gene: TRBV10-1
CDR3 DNA: TGTGCCAGCAGTGTCATCGAGGGAGACACCGGGGAGCTGTTTTTT; CDR3 protein: CASSVIEGDTGELFF; D gene: .; clone size: .; J gene: TRBJ2-2; V gene: TRBV25-1
CDR3 DNA: TGTGCCAGTTTTGAGGGACACAGGAGCTATGGCTACACCTTC; CDR3 protein: CASFEGHRSYGYTF; D gene: .; clone size: .; J gene: TRBJ1-2; V gene: TRBV28
CDR3 DNA: TGCAGCGTTGTGTTGACAGCAGGGTCCGCTTTCTTT; CDR3 protein: CSVVLTAGSAFF; D gene: .; clone size: .; J gene: TRBJ1-1; V gene: TRBV29-1
CDR3 DNA: TGTGCCAGCAGTGTGGCCAAGGCCGGGACTCGGAATGAGCAGTTCTTC; CDR3 protein: CASSVAKAGTRNEQFF; D gene: .; clone size: many; J gene: TRBJ2-1; V gene: TRBV25-1
CDR3 DNA: TGTGCCATCAGTGAGTCGCAGGACAATGAGCAGTTCTTC; CDR3 protein: CAISESQDNEQFF; D gene: .; clone size: .; J gene: TRBJ2-1; V gene: TRBV10-3
CDR3 DNA: TGTGCCAGCAGTTTACGAATTACTAGCGGGAGGGTCACAGATACGCAGTATTTT; CDR3 protein: CASSLRITSGRVTDTQYF; D gene: TRBD2; clone size: .; J gene: TRBJ2-3; V gene: TRBV28
CDR3 DNA: TGTGCCACCGATTTGACAGGGACAATGAACACTGAAGCTTTCTTT; CDR3 protein: CATDLTGTMNTEAFF; D gene: TRBD1; clone size: .; J gene: TRBJ1-1; V gene: TRBV6-1
CDR3 DNA: TGCGCCAGCAGCTTGGCCGGGACTAGCGGAACCATCGGGGAGCTGTTTTTT; CDR3 protein: CASSLAGTSGTIGELFF; D gene: TRBD2; clone size: .; J gene: TRBJ2-2; V gene: TRBV5-1
CDR3 DNA: TGCGCCAGCAGTGATTTAGCGGGATGGGGCAATGAGCAGTTCTTC; CDR3 protein: CASSDLAGWGNEQFF; D gene: TRBD2; clone size: .; J gene: TRBJ2-1; V gene: TRBV10-2
CDR3 DNA: TGTGCCAGCAGCTTAGGACAGGGTTTTGACACTGAAGCTTTCTTT; CDR3 protein: CASSLGQGFDTEAFF; D gene: TRBD1; clone size: .; J gene: TRBJ1-1; V gene: TRBV11-2
CDR3 DNA: TGTGCCAGCAGAGGTTGGCGCCTGTTTTTT; CDR3 protein: CASRGWRLFF; D gene: .; clone size: .; J gene: TRBJ1-4; V gene: TRBV6-6
CDR3 DNA: TGTGCCACCAGCAGAAACAGGGGGGACAATGAGCAGTTCTTC; CDR3 protein: CATSRNRGDNEQFF; D gene: TRBD1; clone size: once; J gene: TRBJ2-1; V gene: TRBV15
CDR3 DNA: TGTGCCAGCAGCCAAGCCTCCCTCGCATTGGGACAGGGGAACTATGGCTACACCTTC; CDR3 protein: CASSQASLALGQGNYGYTF; D gene: TRBD1; clone size: .; J gene: TRBJ1-2; V gene: TRBV4-2
CDR3 DNA: TGTGCCAGCAGCCAAGACGGGAGCTTCTCCGAGCAGTACTTC; CDR3 protein: CASSQDGSFSEQYF; D gene: .; clone size: .; J gene: TRBJ2-7; V gene: TRBV14
CDR3 DNA: TGCGCCAGCAGCTTACGACAGGCTAACTATGGCTACACCTTC; CDR3 protein: CASSLRQANYGYTF; D gene: .; clone size: once; J gene: TRBJ1-2; V gene: TRBV4-1
CDR3 DNA: TGTGCCAGCAGTACCGCCTATGGAGCTAAGGGGAATCAGCCCCAGCATTTT; CDR3 protein: CASSTAYGAKGNQPQHF; D gene: .; clone size: .; J gene: TRBJ1-5; V gene: TRBV5-8
CDR3 DNA: TGTGCCAGCAGCTCTGGGACTAGCGGGTTAAATGAGCAGTTCTTC; CDR3 protein: CASSSGTSGLNEQFF; D gene: TRBD2; clone size: few; J gene: TRBJ2-1; V gene: TRBV11-2